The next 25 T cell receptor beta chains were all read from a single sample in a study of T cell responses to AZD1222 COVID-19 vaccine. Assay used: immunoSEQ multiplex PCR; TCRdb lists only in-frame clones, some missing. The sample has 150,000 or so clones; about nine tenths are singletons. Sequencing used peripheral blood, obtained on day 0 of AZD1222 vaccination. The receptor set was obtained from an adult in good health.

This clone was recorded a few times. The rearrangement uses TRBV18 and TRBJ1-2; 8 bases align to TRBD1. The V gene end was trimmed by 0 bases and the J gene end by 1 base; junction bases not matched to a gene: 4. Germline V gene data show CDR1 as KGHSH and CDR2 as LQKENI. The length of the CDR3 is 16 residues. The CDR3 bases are TGTGCCAGCTCACCACCGGGACAGGACTATAACTATGGCTACACCTTC. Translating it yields CASSPPGQDYNYGYTF.

The CDR3 bases are TGTGCCAGCAGTCATCTTCCGGACAGGGATATTTCACCCCTCCACTTT. Translating it yields CASSHLPDRDISPLHF. The genes are TRBV7-6 and TRBJ1-6; TRBD1 agrees at 8 bases. This CDR3 contains 16 residues. V trimming: 6 bases; J trimming: 9 bases; junction bases outside the gene matches: 13. Germline V lookup: CDR1 SGHVS, CDR2 FNYEAQ.

DNA of the CDR3: TGTGCCAGCAGTATAGCTCCTACCTACGAGCAGTACTTC. It encodes CASSIAPTYEQYF. The V and J genes are TRBV28 and TRBJ2-7; D ambiguous. Trimming left V 5 bases short and J 2 bases short, with 10 bases between. In germline, CDR1 is MDHEN, CDR2 SYDVKM. CDR3 length: 13 residues.

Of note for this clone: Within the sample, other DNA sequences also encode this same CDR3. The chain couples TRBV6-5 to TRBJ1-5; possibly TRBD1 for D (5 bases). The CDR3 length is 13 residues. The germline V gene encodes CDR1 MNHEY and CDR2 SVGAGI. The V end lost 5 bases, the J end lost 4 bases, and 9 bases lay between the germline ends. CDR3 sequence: CASSPGGNQPQHF. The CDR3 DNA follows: TGTGCCAGCAGTCCGGGGGGGAATCAGCCCCAGCATTTT.

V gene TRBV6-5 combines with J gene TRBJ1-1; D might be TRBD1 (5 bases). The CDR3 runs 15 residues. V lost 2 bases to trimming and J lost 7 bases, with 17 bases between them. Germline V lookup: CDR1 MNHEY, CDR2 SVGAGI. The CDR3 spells CASSYRTAGTLEAFF. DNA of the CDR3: TGTGCCAGCAGTTACCGAACGGCAGGGACCCTTGAAGCTTTCTTT.

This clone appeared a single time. This CDR3 reads CASSSLTHNQPQHF. In nucleotides, the CDR3 is TGTGCCAGCAGTTCCTTGACGCATAATCAGCCCCAGCATTTT. The rearrangement uses TRBV6-2 or TRBV6-3 and TRBJ1-5, with no clear D. Trimming removed 4 bases from V and 4 bases from J, with 11 bases in between. This CDR3 contains 14 residues. Germline V CDR1 and CDR2: MNHEY, SVGEGT.

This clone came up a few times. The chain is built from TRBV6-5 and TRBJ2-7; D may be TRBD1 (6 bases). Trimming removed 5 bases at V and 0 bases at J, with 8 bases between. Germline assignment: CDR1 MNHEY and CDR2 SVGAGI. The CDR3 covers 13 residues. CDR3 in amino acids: CASSLGGSYEQYF. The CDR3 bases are TGTGCCAGCAGTCTAGGGGGCTCCTACGAGCAGTACTTC.

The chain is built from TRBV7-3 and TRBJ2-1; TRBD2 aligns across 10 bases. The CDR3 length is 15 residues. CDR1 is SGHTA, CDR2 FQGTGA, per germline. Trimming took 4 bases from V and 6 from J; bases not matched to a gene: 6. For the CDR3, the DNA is TGTGCCAGCAGCTGGTCTAGCGGGAGAAGCAATGAGCAGTTCTTC. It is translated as CASSWSSGRSNEQFF.

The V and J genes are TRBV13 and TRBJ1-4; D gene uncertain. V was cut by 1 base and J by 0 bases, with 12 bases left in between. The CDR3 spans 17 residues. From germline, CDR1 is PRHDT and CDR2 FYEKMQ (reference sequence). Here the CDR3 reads CASSLVRGLATNEKLFF. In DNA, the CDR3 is TGTGCCAGCAGCTTAGTCCGGGGTTTGGCAACTAATGAAAAACTGTTTTTT. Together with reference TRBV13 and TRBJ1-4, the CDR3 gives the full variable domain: AAGVIQSPRHLIKEKRETATLKCYPIPRHDTVYWYQQGPGQDPQFLISFYEKMQSDKGSIPDRFSAQQFSDYHSELNMSSLELGDSALYFCASSLVRGLATNEKLFFGSGTQLSVL.

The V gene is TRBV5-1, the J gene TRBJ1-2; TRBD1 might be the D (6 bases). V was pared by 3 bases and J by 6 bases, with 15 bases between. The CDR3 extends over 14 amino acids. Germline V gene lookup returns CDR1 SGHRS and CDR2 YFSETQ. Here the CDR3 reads CASSSDPYRDGYTF. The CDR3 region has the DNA TGCGCCAGCAGCTCCGATCCATACAGGGATGGCTACACCTTC.

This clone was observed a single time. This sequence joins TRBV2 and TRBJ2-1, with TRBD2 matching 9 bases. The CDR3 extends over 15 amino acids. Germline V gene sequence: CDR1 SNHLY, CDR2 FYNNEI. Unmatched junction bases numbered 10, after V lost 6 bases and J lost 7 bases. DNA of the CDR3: TGTGCCAGCAGAGCTCCGGGACTAGCAGGGAATGAGCAGTTCTTC. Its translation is CASRAPGLAGNEQFF. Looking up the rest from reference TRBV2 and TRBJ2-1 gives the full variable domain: EPEVTQTPSHQVTQMGQEVILRCVPISNHLYFYWYRQILGQKVEFLVSFYNNEISEKSEIFDDQFSVERPDGSNFTLKIRSTKLEDSAMYFCASRAPGLAGNEQFFGPGTRLTVL.

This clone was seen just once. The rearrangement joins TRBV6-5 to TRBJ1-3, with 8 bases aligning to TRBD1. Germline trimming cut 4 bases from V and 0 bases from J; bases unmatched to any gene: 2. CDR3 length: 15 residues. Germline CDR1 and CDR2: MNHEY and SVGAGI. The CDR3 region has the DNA TGTGCCAGCAGTTCGACAGGGGCCTCTGGAAACACCATATATTTT. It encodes CASSSTGASGNTIYF.

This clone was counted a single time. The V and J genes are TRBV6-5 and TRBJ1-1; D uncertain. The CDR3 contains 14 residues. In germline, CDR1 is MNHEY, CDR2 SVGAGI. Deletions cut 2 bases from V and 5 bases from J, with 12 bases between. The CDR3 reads CASSYLAGGTEAFF. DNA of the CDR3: TGTGCCAGCAGTTACCTAGCGGGAGGGACTGAAGCTTTCTTT.

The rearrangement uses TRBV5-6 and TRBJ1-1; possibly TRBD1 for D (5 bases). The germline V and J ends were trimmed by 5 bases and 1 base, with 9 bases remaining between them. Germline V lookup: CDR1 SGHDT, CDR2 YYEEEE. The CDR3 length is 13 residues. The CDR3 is CASSLTENTEAFF. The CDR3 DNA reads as TGTGCCAGCAGTTTGACAGAGAACACTGAAGCTTTCTTT.

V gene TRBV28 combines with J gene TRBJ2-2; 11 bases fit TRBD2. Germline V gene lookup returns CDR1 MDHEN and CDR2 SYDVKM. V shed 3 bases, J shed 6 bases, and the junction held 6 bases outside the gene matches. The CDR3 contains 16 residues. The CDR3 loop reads CASSFSGRALAGELFF. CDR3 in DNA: TGTGCCAGCAGTTTTAGCGGGAGGGCCCTGGCCGGGGAGCTGTTTTTT.

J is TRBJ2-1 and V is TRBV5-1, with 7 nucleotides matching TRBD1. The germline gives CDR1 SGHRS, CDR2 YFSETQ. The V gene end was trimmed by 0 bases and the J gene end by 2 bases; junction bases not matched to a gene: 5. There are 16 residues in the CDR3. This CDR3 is CASSLAPGQPYNEQFF. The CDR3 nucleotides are TGCGCCAGCAGCTTGGCACCGGGACAGCCCTACAATGAGCAGTTCTTC.

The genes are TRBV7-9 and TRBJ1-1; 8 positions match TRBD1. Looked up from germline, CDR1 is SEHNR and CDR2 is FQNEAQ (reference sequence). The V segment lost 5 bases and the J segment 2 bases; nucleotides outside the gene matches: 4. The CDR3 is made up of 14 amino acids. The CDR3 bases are TGTGCCAGCAGCACCGGACAGGGTAACACTGAAGCTTTCTTT. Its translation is CASSTGQGNTEAFF.

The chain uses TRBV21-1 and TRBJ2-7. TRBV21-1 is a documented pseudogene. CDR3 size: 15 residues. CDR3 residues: CASRNKGEITYEQYF. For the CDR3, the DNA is TGTGCCAGCAGGAATAAAGGGGAGATTACCTACGAGCAGTACTTC.

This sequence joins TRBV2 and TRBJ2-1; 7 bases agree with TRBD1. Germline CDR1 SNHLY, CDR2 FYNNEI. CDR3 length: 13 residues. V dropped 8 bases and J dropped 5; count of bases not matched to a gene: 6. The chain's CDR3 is CASSDRPDNEQFF. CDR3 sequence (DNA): TGTGCCAGCTCGGACAGGCCTGACAATGAGCAGTTCTTC.

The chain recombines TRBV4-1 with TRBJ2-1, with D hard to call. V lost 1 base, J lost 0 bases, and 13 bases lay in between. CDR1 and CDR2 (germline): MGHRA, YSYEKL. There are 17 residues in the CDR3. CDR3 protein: CASSQGSWYSSYNEQFF. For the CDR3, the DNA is TGCGCCAGCAGCCAAGGGTCCTGGTATAGCTCCTACAATGAGCAGTTCTTC.

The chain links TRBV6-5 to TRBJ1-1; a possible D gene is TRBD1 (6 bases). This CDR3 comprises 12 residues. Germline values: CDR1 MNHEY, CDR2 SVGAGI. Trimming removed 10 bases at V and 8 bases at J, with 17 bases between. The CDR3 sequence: CATKIQGTEAFF. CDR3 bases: TGTGCCACCAAAATACAGGGCACCGAAGCTTTCTTT.

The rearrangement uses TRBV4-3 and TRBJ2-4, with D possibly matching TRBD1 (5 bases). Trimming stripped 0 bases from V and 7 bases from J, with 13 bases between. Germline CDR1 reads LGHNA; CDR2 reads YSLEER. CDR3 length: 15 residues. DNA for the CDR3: TGCGCCAGCAGCCAAGATGGTTCAGGGTACAACATTCAGTACTTC. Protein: CASSQDGSGYNIQYF.

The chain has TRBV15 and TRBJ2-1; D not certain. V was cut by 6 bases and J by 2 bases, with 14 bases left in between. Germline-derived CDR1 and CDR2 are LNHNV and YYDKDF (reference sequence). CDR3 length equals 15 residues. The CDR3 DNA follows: TGTGCCACCAGTCTGGCGCCCGCGACCTACAATGAGCAGTTCTTC. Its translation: CATSLAPATYNEQFF.

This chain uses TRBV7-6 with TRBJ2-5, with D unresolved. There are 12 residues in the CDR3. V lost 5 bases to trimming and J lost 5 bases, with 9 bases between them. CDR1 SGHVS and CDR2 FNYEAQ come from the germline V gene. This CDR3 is CASSRQAETQYF. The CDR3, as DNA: TGTGCCAGCAGCCGGCAGGCGGAGACCCAGTACTTC.

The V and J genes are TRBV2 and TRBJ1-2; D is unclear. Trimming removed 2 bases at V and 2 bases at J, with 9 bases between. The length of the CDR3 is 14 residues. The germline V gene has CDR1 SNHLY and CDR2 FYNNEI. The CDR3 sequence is CASSELGTNYGYTF. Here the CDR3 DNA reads TGTGCCAGCAGTGAATTGGGAACCAACTATGGCTACACCTTC.